The 15 T cell receptor beta chains listed next were all sequenced from one sample in a study of T cell responses to AZD1222 COVID-19 vaccine. The method was immunoSEQ multiplex PCR; TCRdb's version includes in-frame clones alone and lacks a portion of them. The sample has approximately 120,000 clones, roughly 93% seen once. Specimen: peripheral blood, collected on day 0 of AZD1222 vaccination. The receptors here all came from an adult in good health.

The chain carries TRBV15 and TRBJ1-5; D ambiguous. CDR1 and CDR2 (germline): LNHNV, YYDKDF (reference sequence). The CDR3 is made up of 13 amino acids. V was shortened by 10 bases and J by 3 bases, with 13 bases between the two germline ends. CDR3 sequence reads: CAIQVGYNQPQHF. In DNA form, the CDR3 reads TGTGCCATCCAGGTGGGGTACAATCAGCCCCAGCATTTT.

The chain is built from TRBV11-2 and TRBJ1-6; a weak D match, TRBD1 (5 bases). Trimming cost V 1 base and J 9 bases, with 7 bases left between them. The germline gives CDR1 SGHAT, CDR2 FQNNGV. The CDR3 loop spans 13 amino acids. The CDR3 protein is CASSLVGGSPLHF. CDR3 coding DNA: TGTGCCAGCAGCTTAGTTGGGGGTTCACCCCTCCACTTT.

The chain uses TRBV6-5 and TRBJ1-2; no firm D call. This CDR3 is 14 amino acids long. CDR1 and CDR2 (germline): MNHEY, SVGAGI. Trimming took 0 bases from V and 2 from J, leaving 7 bases between them. CDR3 DNA sequence: TGTGCCAGCAGTTACTCCGGCGGAAACTATGGCTACACCTTC. Translating it yields CASSYSGGNYGYTF.

The chain links TRBV11-2 to TRBJ1-5, with D unresolved. The V gene's germline CDR1 is SGHAT and CDR2 FQNNGV. The CDR3 spans 16 residues. The V end lost 2 bases, the J end lost 2 bases, and 13 bases lay between the germline ends. The CDR3 bases are TGTGCCAGCAGCTTATTCCGGGAAAGTGGCAATCAGCCCCAGCATTTT. The encoded protein is CASSLFRESGNQPQHF.

This chain joins TRBV9 and TRBJ2-3; a possible D gene is TRBD2 (6 bases). Trimming cost V 5 bases and J 14 bases, with 21 bases left between them. Germline V lookup: CDR1 SGDLS, CDR2 YYNGEE. The CDR3 runs 13 residues. CDR3 region: CASSDYGAGSLYF. For the CDR3, the DNA is TGTGCCAGCAGTGATTACGGCGCGGGGTCGTTGTATTTT.

The CDR3, as DNA: TGTGCCAGTAGTATCCCCAGGGGCTACTATGGCTACACCTTC. This translates into CASSIPRGYYGYTF. The chain employs TRBV19 and TRBJ1-2; weak D call: TRBD1 (6 bases). Trimming cost V 3 bases and J 3 bases, with 11 bases left between them. The CDR3 extends over 14 amino acids. Germline-derived CDR1 and CDR2 are LNHDA and SQIVND (reference sequence).

V usage is TRBV4-1 and J usage is TRBJ1-1, with TRBD1 matching over 8 bases. The V gene end was trimmed by 0 bases and the J gene end by 7 bases; junction bases not matched to a gene: 7. The germline V gene encodes CDR1 MGHRA and CDR2 YSYEKL. The length of the CDR3 is 15 residues. Written as DNA, the CDR3 is TGCGCCAGCAGCCAAGATAGGCCAGGGGGCGGTGAAGCTTTCTTT. Amino acid sequence: CASSQDRPGGGEAFF.

The rearrangement uses TRBV5-6 and TRBJ1-2; no definite D call. Trimming stripped 3 bases from V and 6 bases from J, with 6 bases between. CDR3 length: 11 residues. Looked up from germline, CDR1 is SGHDT and CDR2 is YYEEEE. The CDR3 loop is CASSYSNGYTF. The CDR3 DNA sequence: TGTGCCAGCAGCTACAGTAATGGCTACACCTTC.

The chain links TRBV10-3 to TRBJ1-1; TRBD1 is a possible D gene (5 bases). CDR3 length: 14 amino acids. Germline V gene data show CDR1 as ENHRY and CDR2 as SYGVKD. V was trimmed by 7 bases and J by 4 bases, leaving 16 bases between them. CDR3 nucleotide sequence: TGTGCCATCACCTCGGGGGAACGGGGCACTGAAGCTTTCTTT. Translated: CAITSGERGTEAFF.

The chain uses TRBV3-1 (or the pseudogene TRBV3-2) and TRBJ1-1, with no clear D. Germline CDR1 reads LGHDT; CDR2 reads YNNKEL (reference sequence). The CDR3 is made up of 14 amino acids. V was trimmed by 0 bases and J by 5 bases, leaving 10 bases between them. CDR3 residues: CASSQEVPRTEAFF. In nucleotides, the CDR3 is TGTGCCAGCAGCCAAGAAGTCCCAAGGACTGAAGCTTTCTTT.

This chain links TRBV18 with TRBJ1-5; TRBD1 might be the D (5 bases). The CDR3 is made up of 19 amino acids. CDR1 is KGHSH and CDR2 is LQKENI in the germline V gene. V dropped 3 bases and J dropped 1 base, with 22 bases sitting between them. DNA for the CDR3: TGTGCCAGCTCACCCCGCCGGATCGGGTCTCGGGGGAGCAATCAGCCCCAGCATTTT. Its protein product is CASSPRRIGSRGSNQPQHF.

This chain uses TRBV28 with TRBJ2-5, with TRBD2 matching 8 bases. This CDR3 region has 14 residues. CDR1 MDHEN and CDR2 SYDVKM come from the germline V gene. V was clipped by 5 bases and J by 1 base; unmatched bases: 3. The CDR3 here is CASSMGTSQETQYF. For the CDR3, the DNA is TGTGCCAGCAGTATGGGGACTAGCCAAGAGACCCAGTACTTC.

The chain is built from TRBV18 and TRBJ2-3, with D possibly being TRBD2 (5 bases). In germline, CDR1 is KGHSH, CDR2 LQKENI. CDR3 length: 17 residues. Trimming took off 2 bases at V and 0 bases at J, with 15 bases between the two ends. Written as DNA, the CDR3 is TGTGCCAGCTCACCATCCGGGGTGGGAACTAGCACAGATACGCAGTATTTT. Translating it yields CASSPSGVGTSTDTQYF.

This chain uses TRBV19 with TRBJ2-2; tentative D call: TRBD1 (5 bases). There are 14 residues in the CDR3. Looked up from germline, CDR1 is LNHDA and CDR2 is SQIVND (reference sequence). Trimming took off 5 bases at V and 5 bases at J, with 12 bases between the two ends. The CDR3 DNA sequence: TGTGCCAGTAGTCCAGGGTCGCAGACCGGGGAGCTGTTTTTT. Its translation: CASSPGSQTGELFF.

This chain connects TRBV10-3 to TRBJ1-5, with a weak D call TRBD1 (5 bases). The CDR3 length is 12 residues. Germline CDR1 is ENHRY and CDR2 is SYGVKD. V lost 10 bases to trimming and J lost 6 bases, with 13 bases between them. The CDR3 protein is CASGTHGQPQHF. The CDR3 DNA is TGTGCCAGTGGGACTCACGGTCAGCCCCAGCATTTT.